These 8 T cell receptor beta chains were all obtained from the same sample, sequenced in a study of blood T cell repertoires in COVID-19. Assay used: immunoSEQ multiplex PCR; TCRdb lists only in-frame clones, some missing. The sample includes over 250,000 clones, 83% of them seen just once. What was sequenced was peripheral blood. The receptors originated from a woman in her 50s who had recovered from COVID-19.

The gene calls are TRBV7-2 and TRBJ2-2; 9 bases map to TRBD1. Germline CDR1 SGHTA, CDR2 FQGNSA. The ends lost 6 bases at V and 5 bases at J; junction bases unmatched: 7. The CDR3 has 15 residues. The chain's CDR3 is CASRSGTGRTGELFF. In DNA, the CDR3 is TGTGCCAGCAGATCCGGGACAGGGAGGACCGGGGAGCTGTTTTTT.

This clone was recorded a few times. This chain links TRBV7-2 with TRBJ1-1, with a possible D match to TRBD1 (6 bases). This CDR3 is 13 amino acids long. CDR1 is SGHTA, CDR2 FQGNSA, per germline. Trimming removed 4 bases at V and 8 bases at J, with 14 bases between. In DNA form, the CDR3 reads TGTGCCAGCAGCTCCTACTTGGACAGAGAAGCTTTCTTT. Translation gives CASSSYLDREAFF.

The V call is TRBV6-2 or TRBV6-3, the J call TRBJ2-7, with 13 bases identical to TRBD2. The CDR3 consists of 18 residues. The V gene end was trimmed by 2 bases and the J gene end by 5 bases; junction bases not matched to a gene: 12. Germline V lookup: CDR1 MNHEY, CDR2 SVGEGT. The chain's CDR3 is CASSYLSGLAGVPNEQYF. For the CDR3, the DNA is TGTGCCAGCAGTTACCTTTCCGGACTAGCGGGAGTTCCCAACGAGCAGTACTTC.

This clone is labeled as medium-sized. At the DNA level, this CDR3 is encoded by other sequences in the same sample as well. The chain joins TRBV19 to TRBJ2-7; 8 positions agree with TRBD2. CDR1 is LNHDA and CDR2 is SQIVND in the germline V gene (reference sequence). The CDR3 runs to 14 residues. Trimming at V came to 1 base and at J to 3 bases, leaving 2 bases not matched to a gene. DNA for the CDR3: TGTGCCAGTAGTATAGTGGCGGGGGGCTACGAGCAGTACTTC. Residues: CASSIVAGGYEQYF.

This chain links TRBV5-6 with TRBJ2-5; a weak D match, TRBD1 (6 bases). V shed 1 base and J shed 4 bases, with 14 bases lying between them. The CDR3 contains 15 residues. Germline V gives CDR1 SGHDT, CDR2 YYEEEE. CDR3 in amino acids: CASSLWAGAGETQYF. DNA for the CDR3: TGTGCCAGCAGCTTGTGGGCAGGGGCCGGAGAGACCCAGTACTTC.

The CDR3 bases are TGTGCCAGCAGTTTCAGACAGGGTAATTCACCCCTCCACTTT. Its protein is CASSFRQGNSPLHF. V usage is TRBV28 and J usage is TRBJ1-6, with 7 bases matching TRBD1. The germline CDR1 and CDR2 sequences are MDHEN and SYDVKM. CDR3 size: 14 residues. Unmatched junction bases numbered 2, after V lost 3 bases and J lost 6 bases.

The rearrangement uses TRBV5-1 and TRBJ1-1; tentative D call: TRBD1 (5 bases). Trimming removed 3 bases at V and 4 bases at J, with 13 bases between. Germline V lookup: CDR1 SGHRS, CDR2 YFSETQ. The CDR3 contains 14 residues. CDR3 nucleotide sequence: TGCGCCAGCAGCTCAGACCCGGGGGGCACTGAAGCTTTCTTT. Residues: CASSSDPGGTEAFF.

The chain joins TRBV4-3 to TRBJ1-2; 9 positions agree with TRBD1. The trim removed 2 bases at V and 2 bases at J, leaving 6 bases unmatched. Per germline, CDR1 LGHNA and CDR2 YSLEER. CDR3 length equals 16 residues. Here the CDR3 reads CASSQFRGQGNYGYTF. The CDR3 coding sequence is TGCGCCAGCAGCCAATTCCGGGGACAGGGAAACTATGGCTACACCTTC.